Below are 18 T cell receptor beta chains sequenced from a single sample in a study of relationships among human T cell subsets. From mRNA, alpha and beta CDR3 regions were amplified using semiquantitative ARM-PCR. Exponential amplification used communal superprimers after tagged nested gene-specific primers in ARM-PCR. TCRdb passed the multiplex PCR reads through MiXCR, listing each CDR3 protein once. The sample has 10,000 to 15,000 distinct CDR3 sequences; roughly 65% are singletons. After CD25, CD56 and CD294 bead selections, the flow-through was collected as Th1 cells. Sequences were obtained from CD4+ Th1 cells sorted from blood. These TCRs come from a middle-aged man in good health.

This clonotype was detected once. This rearrangement joins TRBV7-9 to TRBJ2-3; tentative D call: TRBD1 (6 bases). Germline CDR1 reads SEHNR; CDR2 reads FQNEAQ (reference sequence). This CDR3 is 13 amino acids long. V was shortened by 5 bases and J by 15 bases, with 21 bases between the two germline ends. The CDR3 sequence: CASSPPLGAAAYF. CDR3 in DNA: TGTGCCAGCAGCCCCCCGTTGGGGGCGGCGGCATATTTT.

The chain has TRBV28 and TRBJ1-1; 9 bases fit TRBD1. CDR3 size: 14 residues. The ends lost 6 bases at V and 5 bases at J; junction bases unmatched: 7. The germline gives CDR1 MDHEN, CDR2 SYDVKM. CDR3 protein: CASSPTGGKTEAFF. In DNA, the CDR3 is TGTGCCAGCAGCCCGACAGGGGGTAAGACTGAAGCTTTCTTT.

This sequence joins TRBV7-8 and TRBJ2-5; D ambiguous. The ends were cut back, 1 base at V and 4 bases at J, with 10 bases in the middle. This CDR3 spans 14 amino acids. Per germline, CDR1 SGHVS and CDR2 FQNEAQ. For the CDR3, the DNA is TGTGCCAGCAGCTTAGGGACCCACCGAGAGACCCAGTACTTC. Translated, it gives CASSLGTHRETQYF. The entire variable domain, with the rest obtained from reference TRBV7-8 and TRBJ2-5, is as follows: GAGVSQSPRYKVAKRGQDVALRCDPISGHVSLFWYQQALGQGPEFLTYFQNEAQLDKSGLPSDRFFAERPEGSVSTLKIQRTQQEDSAVYLCASSLGTHRETQYFGPGTRLLVL.

V is TRBV20-1 and J is TRBJ2-5, with a weak D call TRBD1 (6 bases). The V end lost 5 bases, the J end lost 2 bases, and 21 bases lay between the germline ends. Germline V CDR1 and CDR2: DFQATT, SNEGSKA (reference sequence). CDR3 size: 16 residues. The CDR3 sequence: CSAQSADRELQETQYF. In nucleotides, the CDR3 is TGCAGTGCTCAGAGTGCGGACAGAGAATTACAAGAGACCCAGTACTTC.

The CDR3 loop reads CASSPPGQYKEQFF. Here the CDR3 DNA reads TGTGCCAGCAGTCCCCCGGGGCAGTATAAGGAGCAGTTCTTC. The V gene is TRBV28, the J gene TRBJ2-1; D possibly uses TRBD1 or TRBD2 (5 bases each). Trimming removed 5 bases at V and 10 bases at J, with 18 bases between. Germline V CDR1 and CDR2: MDHEN, SYDVKM. CDR3 length: 14 amino acids.

The chain is built from TRBV11-3 and TRBJ2-3; TRBD2 is a possible D gene (6 bases). Germline CDR1 SGHNT, CDR2 YENEEA. The CDR3 contains 16 residues. V was trimmed by 5 bases and J by 1 base, leaving 16 bases between them. The CDR3 is CASSAGRGIRTDTQYF. CDR3 nucleotides: TGTGCCAGCAGCGCGGGTCGCGGGATTCGCACAGATACGCAGTATTTT.

This clonotype has a handful of counts. This chain joins TRBV28 and TRBJ2-3; D remains unclear. V shed 8 bases and J shed 1 base, with 10 bases lying between them. Germline loops: CDR1 MDHEN, CDR2 SYDVKM. This CDR3 region has 13 residues. CDR3 protein: CASCPFGTDTQYF. CDR3 DNA: TGTGCCAGCTGCCCTTTTGGCACAGATACGCAGTATTTT.

This chain uses TRBV5-8 with TRBJ1-2; D possibly corresponds to TRBD1 (5 bases). CDR3 length: 12 residues. Germline assignment: CDR1 SGHTS and CDR2 YDEGEE. V lost 4 bases and J 11 bases, leaving 15 bases between the germline ends. CDR3 sequence (DNA): TGTGCCAGCAGCGGGTCGGGGGTGGAATACACCTTC. Residues: CASSGSGVEYTF.

The chain combines TRBV7-9 with TRBJ1-4, with unresolved D. V lost 5 bases, J lost 0 bases, and 7 bases lay in between. The germline V gene encodes CDR1 SEHNR and CDR2 FQNEAQ (reference sequence). The CDR3 is 14 residues long. The CDR3 coding sequence is TGTGCCAGCAGCGCTCAAGCAACTAATGAAAAACTGTTTTTT. Its protein is CASSAQATNEKLFF.

This chain links TRBV27 with TRBJ1-6; D gene unclear. Germline CDR1 is MNHEY and CDR2 is SMNVEV (reference sequence). This CDR3 is built from 13 residues. Trimming pared 6 bases from V and 7 bases from J, leaving 10 bases between. This CDR3 is CASSPRDNSPLHF. In nucleotides, the CDR3 is TGTGCCAGCAGCCCCCGCGACAATTCACCCCTCCACTTT.

The genes are TRBV29-1 and TRBJ2-7; 9 bases line up with TRBD1. The trim removed 4 bases at V and 5 bases at J, leaving 6 bases unmatched. CDR3 length: 13 residues. Germline loops: CDR1 SQVTM, CDR2 ANQGSEA. The CDR3 here is CSVGTGATDEQYF. The CDR3 bases are TGCAGCGTTGGGACAGGGGCAACTGACGAGCAGTACTTC.

By its share, this clonotype is medium-sized (0.01 to 0.1%). Written as DNA, the CDR3 is TGTGCCAGCAGCGGGGGGGTAGCCAAAAACATTCAGTACTTC. Its translation: CASSGGVAKNIQYF. The genes are TRBV6-6 and TRBJ2-4; 8 nucleotides line up with TRBD2. Germline trimming cut 6 bases from V and 0 bases from J; bases unmatched to any gene: 1. The CDR3 spans 14 residues. From germline, CDR1 is MNHNY and CDR2 SVGAGI (reference sequence).

The chain combines TRBV5-1 with TRBJ1-2; perhaps TRBD1 as D (5 bases). This CDR3 region has 12 residues. Germline loops: CDR1 SGHRS, CDR2 YFSETQ. Trimming stripped 4 bases from V and 3 bases from J, with 7 bases between. The CDR3 reads CASSVTDYGYTF. The CDR3, as DNA: TGCGCCAGCAGCGTGACAGACTATGGCTACACCTTC.

The V and J genes are TRBV28 and TRBJ1-1, with TRBD1 as a possible D gene (5 bases). Germline values: CDR1 MDHEN, CDR2 SYDVKM. The CDR3 length is 14 residues. Between the trimmed V and J ends, which lost 8 bases and 7 bases, there was a span of 20 bases. The CDR3 loop is CASSGGRESSEAFF. The CDR3 bases are TGTGCCAGCTCCGGAGGCAGGGAGAGCAGTGAAGCTTTCTTT.

This clonotype has only a few counts. V usage is TRBV20-1 and J usage is TRBJ2-7; D is possibly TRBD1 (6 bases). The V and J ends lost 7 bases and 5 bases respectively, with 18 bases between them. The CDR3 is made up of 13 amino acids. Germline values: CDR1 DFQATT, CDR2 SNEGSKA (reference sequence). For the CDR3, the DNA is TGCAGTGTCAGCAGGGGTTCGTTAGACGAGCAGTACTTC. This encodes CSVSRGSLDEQYF.

The genes are TRBV4-1 and TRBJ2-1, with a weak D call TRBD2 (5 bases). Germline CDR1 MGHRA, CDR2 YSYEKL. Trimming left V 4 bases short and J 0 bases short, with 7 bases between. CDR3 size: 14 residues. The CDR3 bases are TGCGCCAGCAGCCGGACTTTCTCCTACAATGAGCAGTTCTTC. Its translation is CASSRTFSYNEQFF.

The chain joins TRBV5-1 to TRBJ1-3; TRBD1 might be the D (6 bases). Trimming pared 4 bases from V and 2 bases from J, leaving 10 bases between. Germline CDR1 and CDR2: SGHRS and YFSETQ. The CDR3 extends over 14 amino acids. Here the CDR3 DNA reads TGCGCCAGCAGCCCCTCAGGGGCTGGAAACACCATATATTTT. Its protein product is CASSPSGAGNTIYF.

This clonotype has just a few counts. The V call is TRBV12-3 or TRBV12-4, the J call TRBJ1-2, with a weak D call TRBD1 (6 bases). The CDR3 spans 13 residues. V shed 3 bases and J shed 7 bases, with 12 bases lying between them. The CDR3 region has the DNA TGTGCCAGCAGTTTTTCGGGGGCAGGTGGCTACACCTTC. The encoded protein is CASSFSGAGGYTF.